One and the same sample provided the 29 T cell receptor beta chains below, sequenced in a study of patients and donors after allogeneic stem cell transplantation. TCRdb reanalysed the RT-PCR reads using MiXCR and keeps one entry per CDR3 protein. The sample lists tens of thousands of distinct CDR3 sequences, approximately 25% occurring once. The specimen sequenced was blood, either unsorted or a sorted T cell fraction (not recorded which). These TCRs come from a human donor who was either an allogeneic HSCT recipient or a stem cell or donor lymphocyte infusion donor (not recorded which). It is not recorded whose cells these are; they may come from a transplant donor.

CDR3 in amino acids: CASSSPSRWGSEQFF. The DNA for the CDR3 is TGTGCCAGCAGTTCCCCCTCTAGGTGGGGGAGTGAGCAGTTCTTC. The chain is built from TRBV27 and TRBJ2-1; D tentatively fits TRBD1 or TRBD2 (5 bases each). Trimming took off 4 bases at V and 9 bases at J, with 19 bases between the two ends. Germline values: CDR1 MNHEY, CDR2 SMNVEV (reference sequence). The CDR3 contains 15 residues.

The chain is built from TRBV10-3 and TRBJ2-3; D is perhaps TRBD2 (6 bases). The V end lost 10 bases, the J end lost 6 bases, and 14 bases lay between the germline ends. This CDR3 contains 12 residues. Germline loops: CDR1 ENHRY, CDR2 SYGVKD. In nucleotides, the CDR3 is TGTGCCACCGGGACTCTAAAGGATACGCAGTATTTT. Translating it yields CATGTLKDTQYF.

This chain joins TRBV12-3 or TRBV12-4 and TRBJ1-5, with D unresolved. The CDR3 totals 15 residues. V gave up 0 bases and J gave up 0 bases, with 6 bases separating them. The CDR3 is CASSLAWNSNQPQHF. The DNA for the CDR3 is TGTGCCAGCAGTTTAGCTTGGAATAGCAATCAGCCCCAGCATTTT.

V is TRBV7-2 and J is TRBJ2-5, with a possible D match to TRBD1 (6 bases). The CDR3 is 16 residues long. The germline gives CDR1 SGHTA, CDR2 FQGNSA. Deletions cut 4 bases from V and 5 bases from J, with 20 bases between. CDR3 amino acids: CASSSRGRDTRETQYF. CDR3 coding DNA: TGTGCCAGCAGCTCCAGGGGCAGGGATACTCGGGAGACCCAGTACTTC.

This chain links TRBV12-3 or TRBV12-4 with TRBJ2-6, with D perhaps matching TRBD2 (5 bases). V was trimmed by 1 base and J by 1 base, leaving 8 bases between them. This CDR3 comprises 16 residues. The CDR3 DNA follows: TGTGCCAGCAGTTTAGGAGGGCTTTCTGGGGCCAACGTCCTGACTTTC. The encoded protein is CASSLGGLSGANVLTF.

The rearrangement uses TRBV7-7 and TRBJ2-5; tentatively, D is TRBD1 or TRBD2 (5 bases each). This CDR3 has 14 amino acids. The germline CDR1 and CDR2 sequences are SSHAT and FNYEAQ (reference sequence). Trimming left V 2 bases short and J 5 bases short, with 12 bases between. In nucleotides, the CDR3 is TGTGCCAGCAGCTTATCCCCCGAGGGGGAGACCCAGTACTTC. This gives the protein CASSLSPEGETQYF.

The J gene is TRBJ2-1, the V gene TRBV5-1, with D tentatively TRBD1 (6 bases). V was clipped by 4 bases and J by 7 bases, with 12 bases between them. The CDR3 totals 13 residues. Germline-derived CDR1 and CDR2 are SGHRS and YFSETQ. The CDR3 loop reads CASSLTGFNEQFF. CDR3 bases: TGCGCCAGCAGCCTCACAGGGTTTAATGAGCAGTTCTTC.

The chain joins TRBV21-1 to TRBJ2-5; the table's D call TRBD1 went unverified against the DNA. TRBV21-1 is a known pseudogene. The CDR3 is 16 residues long. The CDR3 region has the DNA TGTGCCAGCAGCAAAGACTCTCGCCTCGGCGCGGAGACCCAGTACTTC. This codes for CASSKDSRLGAETQYF.

The chain carries TRBV28 and TRBJ2-3; 8 nucleotides line up with TRBD1. Germline V lookup: CDR1 MDHEN, CDR2 SYDVKM. Trimming removed 4 bases from V and 1 base from J; junction bases left unmatched: 4. This CDR3 region has 15 residues. In nucleotides, the CDR3 is TGTGCCAGCAGTTACCCGGGACAGGGCACAGATACGCAGTATTTT. It specifies CASSYPGQGTDTQYF.

Concerning this clonotype itself: The junction departs from germline at one end; a sequencing error may be responsible. The chain links TRBV15 to TRBJ2-5; unclear D gene. In germline, CDR1 is LNHNV, CDR2 YYDKDF (reference sequence). The CDR3 is 14 amino acids. The CDR3 here is CATSGHGFKETQYF. The CDR3 DNA is TGTGCCACCAGCGGCCATGGCTTCAAAGAGACCCAGTATTTC.

V usage is TRBV10-3 and J usage is TRBJ2-1, with TRBD2 matching 7 bases. The trim removed 8 bases at V and 1 base at J, leaving 8 bases unmatched. The germline V gene encodes CDR1 ENHRY and CDR2 SYGVKD. The length of the CDR3 is 15 residues. The DNA of the CDR3 is TGTGCCATCCGCGGGGCGGGAGAATCCTACAATGAGCAGTTCTTC. Its protein is CAIRGAGESYNEQFF.

As regards this clonotype: In this CDR3 the conserved last residue, phenylalanine or tryptophan, is missing, so a read error is likely. It is unclear where the CDR3 begins or ends on the DNA, so no DNA is shown, and the CDR3 is as TCRdb lists it. The chain links TRBV7-9 to TRBJ2-3; the listed D gene, TRBD1, was not tested against the DNA. The CDR3 sequence runs 8 residues, both termini included. CDR1 is SEHNR and CDR2 is FQNEAQ in the germline V gene (reference sequence). CDR3 amino acids: CASSPTGY.

Points on this clonotype: Sequence at one end of the junction differs from germline and may be a read error. The gene calls are TRBV7-2 and TRBJ2-3; D is possibly TRBD1 or TRBD2 (5 bases each). Germline V gene sequence: CDR1 SGHTA, CDR2 FQGNSA. The CDR3 sequence is 12 residues long. CDR3 in DNA: TGTGCCAGCAGCTTTAGAGGGACCGGGGTGTTATTT. Protein sequence: CASSFRGTGVLF.

This clonotype was counted only a few times. CDR3 sequence (DNA): TGTGCCAGCAGCTTAGCGGGACCGAGGAACACTGAAGCTTTCTTT. Amino acids: CASSLAGPRNTEAFF. The chain links TRBV7-6 to TRBJ1-1, with D possibly matching TRBD1 (5 bases). Trimming took off 0 bases at V and 1 base at J, with 9 bases between the two ends. CDR1 is SGHVS, CDR2 FNYEAQ, per germline. CDR3 length equals 15 residues. The variable domain in full, completed from reference TRBV7-6 and TRBJ1-1, reads GAGVSQSPRYKVTKRGQDVALRCDPISGHVSLYWYRQALGQGPEFLTYFNYEAQQDKSGLPNDRFSAERPEGSISTLTIQRTEQRDSAMYRCASSLAGPRNTEAFFGQGTRLTVV.

This chain links TRBV20-1 with TRBJ2-3; weak D call: TRBD2 (5 bases). The CDR3 consists of 15 residues. V was pared by 4 bases and J by 0 bases, with 14 bases between. Germline lookup yields CDR1 DFQATT and CDR2 SNEGSKA (reference sequence). The chain's CDR3 is CSATTTTTSTDTQYF. In DNA, the CDR3 is TGCAGTGCTACCACTACGACTACTAGCACAGATACGCAGTATTTT.

The rearrangement joins TRBV28 to TRBJ1-4; TRBD1 matches at 8 bases. Germline trimming cut 5 bases from V and 6 bases from J; bases unmatched to any gene: 17. In germline, CDR1 is MDHEN, CDR2 SYDVKM. This CDR3 is built from 18 residues. The CDR3 coding sequence is TGTGCCAGCAGTCTCTATACTCCTCCAGGGGGCAAGGATGAAAAACTGTTTTTT. Translated: CASSLYTPPGGKDEKLFF.

The CDR3 sequence: CASSLRWPTNEKLFF. CDR3 DNA sequence: TGTGCCAGCAGTTTACGATGGCCAACTAATGAAAAACTGTTTTTT. The V and J genes are TRBV27 and TRBJ1-4; D is undetermined. Trimming shortened V by 2 bases and J by 0 bases, and 7 bases separated the two germline ends. The CDR3 extends over 15 amino acids. Germline V gene sequence: CDR1 MNHEY, CDR2 SMNVEV (reference sequence).

The chain combines TRBV20-1 with TRBJ2-1; D possibly corresponds to TRBD1 (6 bases). The V and J ends lost 0 bases and 3 bases respectively, with 18 bases between them. Germline V gene lookup returns CDR1 DFQATT and CDR2 SNEGSKA (reference sequence). The CDR3 runs 17 residues. CDR3 sequence reads: CSARDSQTGTRYNEQFF. CDR3 bases: TGCAGTGCTAGAGATTCTCAAACCGGGACACGCTACAATGAGCAGTTCTTC.

This sequence joins TRBV29-1 and TRBJ2-3; D unresolved. Deletions cut 3 bases from V and 0 bases from J, with 4 bases between. CDR1 is SQVTM and CDR2 is ANQGSEA in the germline V gene. There are 12 residues in the CDR3. The CDR3, as DNA: TGCAGCGTTGAGGGTAGCACAGATACGCAGTATTTT. Protein product: CSVEGSTDTQYF.

This chain connects TRBV9 to TRBJ1-3; D might be TRBD1 (6 bases). The CDR3 has 14 amino acids. Trimming took off 5 bases at V and 0 bases at J, with 9 bases between the two ends. The germline gives CDR1 SGDLS, CDR2 YYNGEE. The CDR3 region is CASSTQGSGNTIYF. For the CDR3, the DNA is TGTGCCAGCAGTACACAGGGCTCTGGAAACACCATATATTTT. The full variable domain, with the rest looked up from reference TRBV9 and TRBJ1-3, is DSGVTQTPKHLITATGQRVTLRCSPRSGDLSVYWYQQSLDQGLQFLIQYYNGEERAKGNILERFSAQQFPDLHSELNLSSLELGDSALYFCASSTQGSGNTIYFGEGSWLTVV.

This clonotype occurred a few times. V and J are TRBV3-1 and TRBJ1-5; the D gene is possibly TRBD1 (5 bases). Germline CDR1 LGHDT, CDR2 YNNKEL (reference sequence). The CDR3 totals 15 residues. Trimming cost V 3 bases and J 1 base, with 10 bases left between them. The CDR3 DNA sequence: TGTGCCAGCAGCCAGGGGACGGTCAGCAATCAGCCCCAGCATTTT. Its protein product is CASSQGTVSNQPQHF.

This chain links TRBV20-1 with TRBJ2-2; 14 nucleotides match TRBD2. The V and J ends lost 2 bases and 7 bases, in that order; junction bases with no gene match: 3. CDR3 length equals 15 residues. Germline CDR1 reads DFQATT; CDR2 reads SNEGSKA (reference sequence). The chain's CDR3 is CSARKGTSGGGELFF. The CDR3 coding sequence is TGCAGTGCTAGAAAGGGGACTAGCGGGGGCGGGGAGCTGTTTTTT.

This clonotype turned up a few times. The CDR3 nucleotides read TGTGCCAGCAGACCATTTAGCGGGGTCCACAGGGGTACGCAGTATTTT. Translation gives CASRPFSGVHRGTQYF. The chain recombines TRBV5-6 with TRBJ2-3, with D possibly matching TRBD2 (8 bases). There are 16 residues in the CDR3. Germline loops: CDR1 SGHDT, CDR2 YYEEEE. Between the trimmed V and J ends, which lost 5 bases and 8 bases, there was a span of 24 bases.

This clonotype has just a few counts. J is TRBJ2-1 and V is TRBV20-1, with 12 bases matching TRBD2. V was clipped by 5 bases and J by 7 bases; unmatched bases: 6. Germline V gives CDR1 DFQATT, CDR2 SNEGSKA (reference sequence). The CDR3 is 14 amino acids. In DNA, the CDR3 is TGCAGTGCTTCTACTAGCGGGGGGCCGAATGAGCAGTTCTTC. It translates to CSASTSGGPNEQFF.

The chain uses TRBV3-1 and TRBJ2-5; possibly TRBD1 or TRBD2 for D (5 bases each). From germline, CDR1 is LGHDT and CDR2 YNNKEL (reference sequence). The CDR3 runs 15 residues. Trimming stripped 3 bases from V and 0 bases from J, with 11 bases between. The CDR3 nucleotides are TGTGCCAGCAGCCACAGACGGGGCAACCAAGAGACCCAGTACTTC. This codes for CASSHRRGNQETQYF.

The V call is TRBV3-1, the J call TRBJ2-3, with unresolved D. The CDR3 totals 12 residues. V lost 4 bases and J 5 bases, leaving 7 bases between the germline ends. The V gene's germline CDR1 is LGHDT and CDR2 YNNKEL (reference sequence). CDR3 DNA sequence: TGTGCCAGCAGCCCCCTGGGAGATACGCAGTATTTT. Its protein is CASSPLGDTQYF.

This clonotype was seen a handful of times. V gene TRBV7-9 combines with J gene TRBJ2-3, with 10 bases lining up with TRBD2. The CDR3 consists of 19 residues. Germline V gives CDR1 SEHNR, CDR2 FQNEAQ (reference sequence). The junction had 17 bases not matched to a gene; V was cut back by 4 bases and J by 4 bases. CDR3 sequence reads: CASSSLMAGTSAVADTQYF. The DNA for the CDR3 is TGTGCCAGCAGCTCCTTAATGGCCGGGACTAGCGCGGTGGCAGATACGCAGTATTTT.

This clonotype has a handful of counts. The chain links TRBV5-1 to TRBJ1-1; D is perhaps TRBD1 (6 bases). The CDR3 is 15 residues long. The V end lost 4 bases, the J end lost 10 bases, and 23 bases lay between the germline ends. Germline-derived CDR1 and CDR2 are SGHRS and YFSETQ. The CDR3 loop is CASSIHLQGQKGAFF. The CDR3 region has the DNA TGCGCCAGCAGCATCCACCTACAGGGCCAGAAGGGAGCTTTCTTT. Full variable domain (remainder filled in from reference TRBV5-1 and TRBJ1-1): KAGVTQTPRYLIKTRGQQVTLSCSPISGHRSVSWYQQTPGQGLQFLFEYFSETQRNKGNFPGRFSGRQFSNSRSEMNVSTLELGDSALYLCASSIHLQGQKGAFFGQGTRLTVV.

The chain combines TRBV7-3 with TRBJ2-2, with D possibly being TRBD1 or TRBD2 (5 bases each). Trimming removed 0 bases from V and 4 bases from J, with 9 bases in between. The CDR3 runs 15 residues. Germline loops: CDR1 SGHTA, CDR2 FQGTGA. The CDR3 region has the DNA TGTGCCAGCAGCTTAACCCCTGGGGGCACCGGGGAGCTGTTTTTT. Encoded protein: CASSLTPGGTGELFF.